This T cell receptor (beta chain) was recorded in a study of T cells after yellow fever vaccination. Between the trimmed V and J ends, which lost 4 bases and 4 bases, there was a span of 17 bases. The CDR3 consists of 15 residues. The germline V gene has CDR1 SGHRS and CDR2 YFSETQ. Study-wide findings and caveats: The secondary response showed a weaker magnitude and a faster peak, day 5 versus 15.

This clonotype has just a few counts. Its cognate antigen is unknown. TCRdb reanalysed the 5' RACE reads using MiXCR and keeps one entry per CDR3 protein. The table shows some 320,000 distinct CDR3 sequences, with about 4% occurring only once. The sequenced sample was PBMCs, obtained 5 days after the yellow fever booster vaccination. The chain employs TRBV5-1 and TRBJ1-1; D call uncertain. The sequence came from a man aged 18 to 35 who received the YFV17D yellow fever vaccine. CDR3 sequence: CASSVGNPSGTEAFF. The DNA for the CDR3 is TGCGCCAGCAGCGTGGGAAATCCGAGCGGCACTGAAGCTTTCTTT.